This T cell receptor (beta chain) was identified in a study of T cell responses to AZD1222 COVID-19 vaccine. V shed 4 bases and J shed 0 bases, with 14 bases lying between them. CDR3 size: 17 residues. Per the germline V gene, CDR1 is SGHDT and CDR2 is YYEEEE. Assay: immunoSEQ multiplex PCR; the TCRdb copy retains only in-frame clones and omits some. The data show more than 100,000 clones, about 90% seen once. The clonotype was recovered from an adult in good health. This chain connects TRBV5-6 to TRBJ1-6; tentatively, D is TRBD1 (5 bases). Sequenced material: peripheral blood, taken on day 0 of AZD1222 vaccination. CDR3 nucleotide sequence: TGTGCCAGCAGCACGGGACTTCTCTCCTCCTATAATTCACCCCTCCACTTT. Translation: CASSTGLLSSYNSPLHF. Looking up the rest from reference TRBV5-6 and TRBJ1-6 gives the full variable domain: DAGVTQSPTHLIKTRGQQVTLRCSPKSGHDTVSWYQQALGQGPQFIFQYYEEEERQRGNFPDRFSGHQFPNYSSELNVNALLLGDSALYLCASSTGLLSSYNSPLHFGNGTRLTVT.